A selection of T cell receptor beta chains follows, all from one sample in a study of chemoradiotherapy in HPV16-positive cancers. Method: immunoSEQ multiplex PCR; TCRdb's copy keeps in-frame clones and lacks some. The data show roughly 2,400 clones, roughly 79% seen once. The input for sequencing was tumor tissue, taken from a patient who underwent chemoradiotherapy. Every receptor here comes from a human donor with HPV-associated anogenital cancer. CDR3s include the opening cysteine and the closing phenylalanine or tryptophan. Each record gives: D gene, J gene, V gene, clone size, CDR3 protein, CDR3 DNA. The D gene is left open where the match is weak. The size of a clone is reported for some rows only, either as once, few or many, or as a class for expanded clones.

>NA|TRBJ1-3|TRBV7-9|NA
CASTPTSIINTIYF
TGTGCCAGCACCCCGACATCAATTATAAACACCATATATTTT
>NA|TRBJ1-1|TRBV30|few
CAWSVDGAEAFF
TGTGCCTGGAGTGTAGATGGGGCTGAAGCTTTCTTT
>TRBD1|TRBJ1-1|TRBV7-9|few
CASSPGTGEIKGFF
TGTGCCAGCAGCCCCGGGACAGGGGAAATTAAGGGTTTCTTT
>NA|TRBJ2-7|TRBV21-1|few
CASTLGTSGPSSYEQYF
TGTGCCAGCACCCTTGGGACTAGCGGGCCTAGCTCCTACGAGCAGTACTTC
>NA|TRBJ2-7|TRBV5-1|once
CASSPIPGQNYEQYF
TGCGCCAGCAGCCCGATCCCAGGACAGAACTACGAGCAGTACTTC
>NA|TRBJ1-1|TRBV6-1|NA
CASSAGVEGTEAFF
TGTGCCAGCAGTGCGGGAGTGGAGGGCACTGAAGCTTTCTTT
>TRBD2|TRBJ2-2|TRBV6-4|NA
CASSSASGSGAGELFF
TGTGCCAGCAGTTCAGCTAGCGGGAGTGGTGCCGGGGAGCTGTTTTTT
>TRBD2|TRBJ2-1|TRBV27|NA
CASSLSAGGSEQFF
TGTGCCAGCAGTTTATCCGCGGGGGGAAGCGAGCAGTTCTTC
>NA|TRBJ1-6|TRBV6-4|NA
CASSVSPGNSPLHF
TGTGCCAGCAGTGTATCTCCTGGCAATTCACCCCTCCACTTT
>NA|TRBJ2-2|TRBV21-1|once
CASSKTGWGGVAVDTGELFF
TGTGCCAGCAGTAAAACAGGGTGGGGTGGGGTGGCGGTGGACACCGGGGAGCTGTTTTTT
>NA|TRBJ2-6|TRBV6-1|few
CASRREDSGANVLTF
TGTGCCAGCAGGAGGGAAGACTCTGGGGCCAACGTCCTGACTTTC
>NA|TRBJ2-1|TRBV9|NA
CASSPPAHEQFF
TGTGCCAGCAGCCCTCCCGCCCATGAGCAGTTCTTC
>NA|TRBJ1-2|TRBV9|few
CASSVGGGWNGYTF
TGTGCCAGCAGCGTAGGAGGAGGGTGGAATGGCTACACCTTC
>NA|TRBJ1-6|TRBV28|NA
CASSLMGGGSNSPLHF
TGTGCCAGCAGTTTGATGGGGGGGGGTAGTAATTCACCCCTCCACTTT
>NA|TRBJ2-7|TRBV9|NA
CASSVGDSGSYEQYF
TGTGCCAGCAGCGTAGGGGACTCAGGGAGCTACGAGCAGTACTTC
>NA|TRBJ1-2|TRBV5-4|NA
CASSSTGFYTF
TGTGCCAGCAGCTCTACAGGGTTCTACACCTTC
>NA|TRBJ1-1|TRBV6-1|NA
CASSDGGHTTEAFF
TGTGCCAGCAGTGATGGGGGACACACCACTGAAGCTTTCTTT
>TRBD1|TRBJ2-5|TRBV7-6|NA
CASSSGTVQETQYF
TGTGCCAGCAGCTCCGGGACAGTCCAAGAGACCCAGTACTTC
>NA|TRBJ1-5|TRBV7-6|NA
CASSTGGNQPQHF
TGTGCCAGCAGCACTGGGGGTAATCAGCCCCAGCATTTT
>NA|TRBJ2-3|TRBV29-1|once
CSAPRGGTDGAQYF
TGCAGCGCCCCAAGGGGTGGGACGGACGGTGCGCAGTATTTT
>NA|TRBJ2-7|TRBV2|NA
CASSVDLSSYEQYF
TGTGCCAGCAGTGTTGACCTTAGCTCCTACGAGCAGTACTTC
>NA|TRBJ2-3|TRBV7-2|NA
CASSWDASESDTQYF
TGTGCCAGCAGCTGGGATGCTAGCGAATCAGATACGCAGTATTTT
>NA|TRBJ1-3|TRBV7-9|NA
CASSLAGTISGNTIYF
TGTGCCAGCAGCTTAGCCGGGACTATCTCTGGAAACACCATATATTTT
>NA|TRBJ1-6|TRBV11-3|few
CASSFRINSPLHF
TGTGCCAGCAGCTTCAGGATAAATTCACCCCTCCACTTT
>TRBD1|TRBJ2-7|TRBV30|NA
CAWTQAGRGLIEQYF
TGTGCCTGGACTCAAGCAGGCAGGGGGCTGATCGAGCAGTACTTC
>NA|TRBJ2-2|TRBV9|NA
CASSVGAGWTGELFF
TGTGCCAGCAGCGTAGGGGCGGGTTGGACCGGGGAGCTGTTTTTT
>NA|TRBJ1-2|TRBV7-9|once
CASSRRTGYGYTF
TGTGCCAGCAGCCGGAGGACGGGCTATGGCTACACCTTC
>NA|TRBJ2-7|TRBV4-2|NA
CASSQVAAGDEQYF
TGTGCCAGCAGCCAAGTAGCGGCCGGGGACGAGCAGTACTTC
>NA|TRBJ1-1|TRBV7-9|NA
CASGGTEAFF
TGTGCCAGCGGAGGCACTGAAGCTTTCTTT
>NA|TRBJ1-5|TRBV2|NA
CASSVTVQPQHF
TGTGCCAGCAGTGTTACGGTTCAGCCCCAGCATTTT
>NA|TRBJ2-7|TRBV5-4|NA
CASSLRGATYEQYF
TGTGCCAGCAGCTTGAGGGGGGCTACCTACGAGCAGTACTTC
>NA|TRBJ2-7|TRBV7-9|NA
CASSLVLNYYTKTYEQYF
TGTGCCAGCAGCTTAGTCCTAAATTACTATACCAAGACCTACGAGCAGTACTTC
>NA|TRBJ2-7|TRBV6-4|NA
CASSEEDMASYEQYF
TGTGCCAGCAGTGAAGAGGACATGGCCTCCTACGAGCAGTACTTC
>TRBD2|TRBJ2-1|TRBV6-4|NA
CASSPIAGEINEAFF
TGTGCCAGCAGCCCAATAGCGGGGGAAATAAACGAAGCGTTCTTC
>TRBD1|TRBJ1-4|TRBV5-1|NA
CASSSGTGVYNEKLFF
TGCGCCAGCAGTTCCGGGACAGGGGTTTATAATGAAAAACTGTTTTTT
>TRBD1|TRBJ1-2|TRBV5-6|NA
CASSFPRTGGGLYYGYTF
TGTGCCAGCAGCTTTCCCCGGACAGGGGGGGGCCTTTACTATGGCTACACCTTC
>NA|TRBJ2-7|TRBV5-1|NA
CASSPRQAGSSYEQYF
TGCGCCAGCAGCCCTCGACAGGCCGGGAGCTCCTACGAGCAGTACTTC
>TRBD2|TRBJ2-7|TRBV11-2|NA
CASSLEPGGEQYF
TGTGCCAGCAGCTTAGAGCCGGGGGGCGAGCAGTACTTC
>TRBD2|TRBJ2-3|TRBV7-3|NA
CASSRAGGITDTQYF
TGTGCCAGCAGCAGAGCGGGGGGGATAACAGATACGCAGTATTTT
>NA|TRBJ2-7|TRBV29-1|NA
CSVVRGAPSYEQYF
TGCAGCGTTGTTAGGGGGGCCCCGTCCTACGAGCAGTACTTC
>NA|TRBJ2-5|TRBV29-1|NA
CSVALYTETQYF
TGCAGCGTTGCGCTCTATACGGAGACCCAGTACTTC
>TRBD1|TRBJ1-4|TRBV5-8|once
CASSRSRGREKLFF
TGTGCCAGCAGCCGAAGCAGGGGGCGGGAAAAACTGTTTTTT
>NA|TRBJ1-1|TRBV29-1|NA
CSVSPRTVGTEAFF
TGCAGCGTTTCCCCAAGGACCGTGGGGACTGAAGCTTTCTTT
>TRBD1|TRBJ1-2|TRBV7-9|NA
CASSYPGQEANYGYTF
TGTGCCAGCAGCTATCCCGGACAGGAAGCTAACTATGGCTACACCTTC
>NA|TRBJ2-1|TRBV5-4|NA
CASSLAGGNEQFF
TGTGCCAGCAGCTTGGCAGGCGGCAATGAGCAGTTCTTC
>NA|TRBJ2-5|TRBV19|NA
CASGGGDQETQYF
TGTGCCTCGGGGGGCGGGGATCAAGAGACCCAGTACTTC